Shown below are 17 T cell receptor beta chains from a single sample sequenced in a study of shared clonotypes between healthy human individuals. TCRdb's table, derived via immunoSEQ multiplex PCR, lists solely in-frame clones and lacks some. The sample shows some 2,000,000 clones, approximately 94% of them seen only once. CD8 cells classed as naive were CD45RO-negative and positively selected for CCR7, excluding terminally differentiated effector memory CD45RA+ cells. Sequencing was done on a sample of naive CD8+ T cells sorted from blood. The origin of the receptors is a man younger than 30 in good health.

The chain combines TRBV2 with TRBJ2-3; 12 bases line up with TRBD2. This CDR3 has 14 amino acids. Germline trimming cut 5 bases from V and 4 bases from J; bases unmatched to any gene: 1. The germline V gene encodes CDR1 SNHLY and CDR2 FYNNEI. Written as DNA, the CDR3 is TGTGCCAGCAGTTGGACTAGCGGGGCAGATACGCAGTATTTT. Its protein is CASSWTSGADTQYF.

The V call is TRBV2, the J call TRBJ2-5, with TRBD2 identical over 8 bases. The CDR3 covers 16 residues. The V segment lost 2 bases and the J segment 0 bases; nucleotides outside the gene matches: 5. CDR1 is SNHLY and CDR2 is FYNNEI in the germline V gene. The CDR3 sequence: CASSELGLANQETQYF. CDR3 sequence (DNA): TGTGCCAGCAGTGAACTCGGACTAGCAAACCAAGAGACCCAGTACTTC.

The CDR3 DNA follows: TGTGCCAGCAGTTCCCCAGGGTCGAACACTGAAGCTTTCTTT. Protein sequence: CASSSPGSNTEAFF. J is TRBJ1-1 and V is TRBV27; TRBD1 might be the D (5 bases). Germline-derived CDR1 and CDR2 are MNHEY and SMNVEV (reference sequence). Deletions cut 4 bases from V and 1 base from J, with 10 bases between. The CDR3 is made up of 14 amino acids.

In the case of this clone: Other nucleotide sequences in the sample specify the same CDR3. V usage is TRBV19 and J usage is TRBJ2-7; TRBD1 aligns across 8 bases. V lost 5 bases, J lost 4 bases, and 4 bases stayed unmatched. This CDR3 spans 13 amino acids. Germline CDR1 LNHDA, CDR2 SQIVND (reference sequence). The CDR3 is CASSLDRGYEQYF. The DNA for the CDR3 is TGTGCCAGTAGTCTCGACAGGGGATACGAGCAGTACTTC.

This chain connects TRBV4-3 to TRBJ2-1; the match to TRBD2 covers 9 bases. With 3 bases clipped from V and 7 bases from J, the junction kept 7 bases outside the gene matches. Germline CDR1 LGHNA, CDR2 YSLEER. The CDR3 contains 15 residues. CDR3 sequence reads: CASSHLAGDVNEQFF. CDR3 in DNA: TGCGCCAGCAGCCATTTAGCGGGAGACGTTAATGAGCAGTTCTTC.

The J gene is TRBJ2-7, the V gene TRBV7-6, with no clear D. CDR1 SGHVS and CDR2 FNYEAQ come from the germline V gene. The germline V and J ends were trimmed by 1 base and 6 bases, with 10 bases remaining between them. This CDR3 has 13 amino acids. This CDR3 reads CASSLELGFEQYF. CDR3 bases: TGTGCCAGCAGCTTAGAATTAGGCTTCGAGCAGTACTTC.

The chain uses TRBV7-6 and TRBJ2-7; D call uncertain. V shed 1 base and J shed 3 bases, with 16 bases lying between them. CDR1 is SGHVS and CDR2 is FNYEAQ in the germline V gene. The CDR3 length is 16 residues. CDR3 nucleotide sequence: TGTGCCAGCAGCTTAGAAAGTCCCCAGATCGACTACGAGCAGTACTTC. This sequence encodes CASSLESPQIDYEQYF.

The chain joins TRBV5-6 to TRBJ1-2, with D maybe TRBD1 (6 bases). V gave up 0 bases and J gave up 1 base, with 16 bases separating them. The CDR3 runs to 17 residues. Germline loops: CDR1 SGHDT, CDR2 YYEEEE. The CDR3 DNA reads TGTGCCAGCAGCTTGGACCCAGAGCAGGGGATTAACTATGGCTACACCTTC. Translated, it gives CASSLDPEQGINYGYTF.

This sequence joins TRBV4-1 and TRBJ2-3; 8 bases match TRBD2. Germline V gives CDR1 MGHRA, CDR2 YSYEKL. Trimming removed 0 bases from V and 2 bases from J; junction bases left unmatched: 7. CDR3 size: 17 residues. This CDR3 is CASSQDPSGSFTDTQYF. DNA for the CDR3: TGCGCCAGCAGCCAAGATCCAAGCGGGAGTTTCACAGATACGCAGTATTTT.

Notes on this clone: The same CDR3 is also encoded by other DNA sequences in this sample. The rearrangement links TRBV9 to TRBJ1-2, with a weak D call TRBD1 (5 bases). V was cut by 2 bases and J by 5 bases, with 7 bases left in between. CDR1 SGDLS and CDR2 YYNGEE come from the germline V gene. This CDR3 has 12 residues. CDR3 sequence reads: CASSVGGYGYTF. DNA for the CDR3: TGTGCCAGCAGCGTGGGGGGTTATGGCTACACCTTC.

V usage is TRBV14 and J usage is TRBJ2-1; D is uncertain. Germline-derived CDR1 and CDR2 are SGHDN and FVKESK. Trimming left V 0 bases short and J 8 bases short, with 8 bases between. The CDR3 runs 13 residues. The CDR3 spells CASSQDSTDEQFF. CDR3 nucleotide sequence: TGTGCCAGCAGCCAAGATTCCACTGATGAGCAGTTCTTC. Full variable domain (outside the CDR3, taken from reference TRBV14 and TRBJ2-1): EAGVTQFPSHSVIEKGQTVTLRCDPISGHDNLYWYRRVMGKEIKFLLHFVKESKQDESGMPNNRFLAERTGGTYSTLKVQPAELEDSGVYFCASSQDSTDEQFFGPGTRLTVL.

The chain employs TRBV27 and TRBJ2-1; TRBD1 aligns across 11 bases. This CDR3 has 15 amino acids. V lost 5 bases and J lost 8; bases outside the gene matches: 8. CDR1 MNHEY and CDR2 SMNVEV come from the germline V gene (reference sequence). The CDR3 sequence: CASSPLDRGHDEQFF. The CDR3 DNA is TGTGCCAGCAGTCCACTGGACAGGGGGCATGATGAGCAGTTCTTC.

V gene TRBV13 combines with J gene TRBJ1-2, with D possibly being TRBD1 (5 bases). Germline V gene sequence: CDR1 PRHDT, CDR2 FYEKMQ (reference sequence). The V end was cut by 5 bases, the J end by 3 bases, with 13 bases between. CDR3 size: 14 residues. In DNA form, the CDR3 reads TGTGCCAGCAGCCCCCTTGGGGGGTACTATGGCTACACCTTC. Its protein is CASSPLGGYYGYTF.

The gene calls are TRBV6-1 and TRBJ2-7; possible D gene TRBD1, 7 bases. The germline CDR1 and CDR2 sequences are MNHNS and SASEGT. V was clipped by 2 bases and J by 4 bases, with 15 bases between them. The CDR3 loop spans 15 amino acids. CDR3 loop: CASSERPGGGYEQYF. DNA for the CDR3: TGTGCCAGCAGTGAACGCCCAGGGGGAGGATACGAGCAGTACTTC.

V usage is TRBV5-1 and J usage is TRBJ2-1, with D perhaps matching TRBD2 (6 bases). The V gene's germline CDR1 is SGHRS and CDR2 YFSETQ. This CDR3 region has 15 residues. Trimming pared 2 bases from V and 1 base from J, leaving 10 bases between. The CDR3 sequence is CASSLLAVSYNEQFF. The DNA for the CDR3 is TGCGCCAGCAGCTTACTAGCAGTTTCCTACAATGAGCAGTTCTTC. Supplemented by reference TRBV5-1 and TRBJ2-1, the full variable domain reads KAGVTQTPRYLIKTRGQQVTLSCSPISGHRSVSWYQQTPGQGLQFLFEYFSETQRNKGNFPGRFSGRQFSNSRSEMNVSTLELGDSALYLCASSLLAVSYNEQFFGPGTRLTVL.

On this clone itself: Other DNA sequences of this sample code for an identical CDR3. The V and J genes are TRBV6-1 and TRBJ2-1, with D perhaps given as TRBD1 or TRBD2 (5 bases each). This CDR3 spans 14 amino acids. The germline CDR1 and CDR2 sequences are MNHNS and SASEGT. Trimming took 3 bases from V and 1 from J, leaving 7 bases between them. Written as DNA, the CDR3 is TGTGCCAGCAGTGACTGGGGGTCCTACAATGAGCAGTTCTTC. It translates to CASSDWGSYNEQFF.

CDR3 coding DNA: TGTGCCAGCAGCTTGGGACCTGGGACAGGACGCGAGCAGTACTTC. Translation gives CASSLGPGTGREQYF. V and J are TRBV5-4 and TRBJ2-7; TRBD1 matches 8 bases. From germline, CDR1 is SGHNT and CDR2 YYREEE (reference sequence). This CDR3 has 15 amino acids. V lost 0 bases, J lost 6 bases, and 8 bases stayed unmatched.